This T cell receptor beta chain was found in a study of PD-L1 blockade in urothelial cancer. Study-wide background: Bladder-origin urothelial cancer in males covered twenty-five of 29 patients. Blood was subjected to analysis at 3 weeks (second dose) and 6 weeks following treatment start.

The protocol was immunoSEQ multiplex PCR, while the TCRdb copy is restricted to in-frame clones and leaves out a portion. The sample holds 37,000 or so clones, 82% seen once. Study conclusions and caveats: Survival was better when pretreatment blood TCR clonality fell below the median.

On this clone itself: The antigen is unknown.

The CDR3 covers 11 residues. This clonotype originated in a man aged 60 to 75 with urothelial cancer. The sample here was PBMCs, taken around atezolizumab (anti-PD-L1) treatment. This chain joins TRBV21-1 and TRBJ1-1. TRBV21-1 is described as a pseudogene. CDR3 sequence (DNA): TGTGCCAGCAGCCCCCCGTTAGTAGCTTTCTTT. Translating it yields CASSPPLVAFF.